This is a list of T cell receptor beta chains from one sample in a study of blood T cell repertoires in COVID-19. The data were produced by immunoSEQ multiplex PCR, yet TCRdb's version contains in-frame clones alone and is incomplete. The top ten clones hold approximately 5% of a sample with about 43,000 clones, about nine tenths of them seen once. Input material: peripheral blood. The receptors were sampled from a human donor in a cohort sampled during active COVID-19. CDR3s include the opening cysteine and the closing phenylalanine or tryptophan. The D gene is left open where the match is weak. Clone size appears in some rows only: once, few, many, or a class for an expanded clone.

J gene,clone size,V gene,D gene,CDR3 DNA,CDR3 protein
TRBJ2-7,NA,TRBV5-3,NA,TGTGCCAGAAGCCCGGACAGATACGAGCAGTACTTC,CARSPDRYEQYF
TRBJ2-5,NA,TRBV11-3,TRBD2,TGTGCCAGCAGCAAGGGACTAGCGGGAGTAGAGACCCAGTACTTC,CASSKGLAGVETQYF
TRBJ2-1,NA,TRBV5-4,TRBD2,TGTGCCAGCAGCCCAGGGACTAGCGGGAGGGTGAATGAGCAGTTCTTC,CASSPGTSGRVNEQFF
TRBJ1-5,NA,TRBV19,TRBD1,TGTGCCAGTAGAACCGGGACAGGACTAGACAATCAGCCCCAGCATTTT,CASRTGTGLDNQPQHF
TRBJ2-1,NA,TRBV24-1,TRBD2,TGTGCCACCAGGGGGCGACTAGCGGAAAAGGGGAATGAGCAGTTCTTC,CATRGRLAEKGNEQFF
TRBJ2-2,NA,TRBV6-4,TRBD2,TGTGCCAGCAGTGAAAATGGCGGGAGGAACACCGGGGAGCTGTTTTTT,CASSENGGRNTGELFF
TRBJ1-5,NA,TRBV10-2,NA,TGCGCCAGCAGTTCCGGACTTGGACAGCCCCAGCATTTT,CASSSGLGQPQHF
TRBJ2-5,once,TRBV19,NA,TGTGCCAGTAGTATCTGGGGGGAAGAGACCCAGTACTTC,CASSIWGEETQYF
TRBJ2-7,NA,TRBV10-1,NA,TGCGCCAGCAGCGAGAGAGGGGGTCGATCCGAGCAGTACTTC,CASSERGGRSEQYF
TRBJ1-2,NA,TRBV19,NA,TGTGCCAGTAGTACACCGGGACATAACTATGGCTACACCTTC,CASSTPGHNYGYTF
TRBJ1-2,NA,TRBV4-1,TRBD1,TGCGCCAGCAGCCAGGGGACAGGGTTGGGCTACACCTTC,CASSQGTGLGYTF
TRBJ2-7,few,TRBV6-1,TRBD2,TGTGCCAGCAGTGAAACAGGACTAGCGGTTCGAAGCTCCTACGAGCAGTACTTC,CASSETGLAVRSSYEQYF
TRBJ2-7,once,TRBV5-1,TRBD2,TGCGCCAGCAGCTTGGACGGCGGGACTACCTTCTACGAGCAGTACTTC,CASSLDGGTTFYEQYF
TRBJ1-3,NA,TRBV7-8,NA,TGTGCCAGCAGCTTCCTTTCTGGAAACACCATATATTTT,CASSFLSGNTIYF
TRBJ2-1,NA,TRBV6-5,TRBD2,TGTGCCAGCAGTTACTCACCCCAGCGGGGGCGGGAGCAGTTCTTC,CASSYSPQRGREQFF
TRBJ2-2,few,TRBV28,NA,TGTGCCAGCAGCAACGCCGGGGGGCAGTCCGGGGAGCTGTTTTTT,CASSNAGGQSGELFF
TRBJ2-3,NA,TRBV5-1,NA,TGCGCCAGCAGCTTCCCCCCGGTGGAGACGCAGTATTTT,CASSFPPVETQYF
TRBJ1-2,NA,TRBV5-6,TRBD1,TGTGCCAGCAGCTTGGGGACAGGGGGCGCAGGTGGCTACACCTTC,CASSLGTGGAGGYTF